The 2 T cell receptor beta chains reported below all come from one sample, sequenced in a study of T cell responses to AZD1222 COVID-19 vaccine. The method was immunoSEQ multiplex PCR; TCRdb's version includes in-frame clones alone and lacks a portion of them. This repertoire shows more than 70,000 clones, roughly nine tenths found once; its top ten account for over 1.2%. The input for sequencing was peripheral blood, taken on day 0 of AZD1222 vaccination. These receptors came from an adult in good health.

CDR3 bases: TGTGCCAGCAGCTTAGCGCTGAACACTGAAGCTTTCTTT. Translating it yields CASSLALNTEAFF. The V call is TRBV7-9, the J call TRBJ1-1; D is unclear. Germline V gene sequence: CDR1 SEHNR, CDR2 FQNEAQ (reference sequence). This CDR3 comprises 13 residues. Trimming left V 0 bases short and J 0 bases short, with 2 bases between.

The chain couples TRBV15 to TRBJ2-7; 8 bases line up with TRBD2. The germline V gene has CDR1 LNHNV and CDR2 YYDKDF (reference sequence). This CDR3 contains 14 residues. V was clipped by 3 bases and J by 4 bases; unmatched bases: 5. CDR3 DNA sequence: TGTGCCACCAGCAGGGAGCGGGAGTCTTACGAGCAGTACTTC. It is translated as CATSRERESYEQYF.